This TCR beta chain was recorded in a study of glioma-infiltrating T cells. The iRepertoire nested amplicon-rescue multiplex PCR amplified TCR alpha and beta CDR3s from RNA. One-step reverse transcription and amplification started from approximately 100-400 ng of tissue mRNA or PBMC total RNA. TCRdb independently ran MiXCR on the multiplex PCR reads; one entry per CDR3 protein. The table records about 130,000 distinct CDR3 sequences, around 25% of them present only once. Ten or more counts support this clonotype. Its matching antigen is unknown. CDR3 length equals 16 residues. The V and J ends lost 2 bases and 0 bases respectively, with 12 bases between them. Germline V lookup: CDR1 SEHNR, CDR2 FQNEAQ (reference sequence). Study results and limitations: Tissue-blood divergence was below expectation in non-neoplastic patients, above in gliomas.

The TCR originated in a human donor with low-grade glioma or glioblastoma, undergoing nonglioma brain surgery, or in good health (not recorded which). Sample: glioma tissue, nonneoplastic brain tissue, or PBMCs (not recorded which). J is TRBJ2-3 and V is TRBV7-9; D gene unclear. The CDR3 protein is CASSLYGSSSTDTQYF. CDR3 nucleotides: TGTGCCAGCAGCTTATACGGTTCTTCTAGCACAGATACGCAGTATTTT.